These T cell receptor beta chains were read from a single sample in a study of control samples from healthy donors and cancer patients. Profiled with immunoSEQ multiplex PCR; TCRdb holds only in-frame clones, not every one. This sample has about 110,000 clones; approximately 82% occur once, and the top ten carry about 7%. Specimen: blood. All receptors come from a young man in good health. The conserved cysteine and the conserved F or W are not part of the CDR3 here. Each record gives: J gene, V gene, CDR3 protein.

TRBJ2-5	TRBV6-2/TRBV6-3	ASSYWGTGPQETQY
TRBJ1-5	TRBV5-3	ARSLGLSRGNQPQH
TRBJ1-2	TRBV18	ASSRGRTDNYGYT
TRBJ2-1	TRBV5-1	ASSPVAWGTFTYNEQF
TRBJ2-7	TRBV28	ASSLEGTGVTYEQY
TRBJ2-5	TRBV9	ASSVAGAGETQY
TRBJ1-1	TRBV10-3	AISEKIGTNTEAF
TRBJ2-2	TRBV4-2	ASSQDGDPRGELF
TRBJ2-3	TRBV7-9	AAEPGLAGVDTQY
TRBJ2-3	TRBV4-2	ASSPRTSGVTDTQY
TRBJ1-5	TRBV19	ASRDREKTGQPQH
TRBJ1-1	TRBV6-5	AGRQGAVTEAF
TRBJ2-2	TRBV6-5	ASSYGGTVNTGELF
TRBJ2-5	TRBV30	AWKGGPETQY
TRBJ2-2	TRBV5-1	ASSLGPGSGELF
TRBJ1-2	TRBV14	ASSQERYYGYT
TRBJ1-4	TRBV6-1	ASSEGWTITNEKLF
TRBJ2-2	TRBV2	ASNPRGTHGRGGELF
TRBJ1-6	TRBV28	ASRWTGYSPLH
TRBJ1-5	TRBV27	ASSPGTAPNQPQH
TRBJ2-3	TRBV30	AWSVKGGNMQY
TRBJ2-7	TRBV28	ASSLPPAYEQY
TRBJ2-3	TRBV5-6	ASSHPAGALEIDTQY
TRBJ2-1	TRBV7-8	ASSRDSSGGYNEQF
TRBJ2-7	TRBV19	ASSWTGNDEQY
TRBJ1-1	TRBV24-1	ATSDTGQGTEAF
TRBJ1-6	TRBV5-6	ASNRWGSPLH
TRBJ1-1	TRBV6-5	ASSPGTGEGAF
TRBJ1-5	TRBV19	ATDRGSNQPQH
TRBJ2-7	TRBV28	ASSPFGTGGLEQY
TRBJ1-1	TRBV5-4	ASSLRQTGGFTAGEAF
TRBJ2-7	TRBV10-3	AISESRSQY
TRBJ1-2	TRBV3-1/TRBV3-2	ASRYWGSKGDGYT
TRBJ1-1	TRBV7-8	ASSYPTRQGDMNTEAF
TRBJ1-4	TRBV30	AWSPGSPPYEKLF
TRBJ2-7	TRBV28	ASSAGRTGWGTDSYEQY
TRBJ1-4	TRBV28	ASSPQLRVNEKLF
TRBJ2-7	TRBV7-2	ASSSSGLLSYEQY
TRBJ2-5	TRBV4-3	ASSQDFSPGRDQETQY
TRBJ1-4	TRBV4-3	ASSLFDRRNEKLF
TRBJ1-1	TRBV5-1	ASSLTENTEAF
TRBJ1-6	TRBV6-4	ASSQTSGGSPLH
TRBJ2-5	TRBV5-1	ASSPRTGSGETQY
TRBJ2-7	TRBV5-6	ASSSSRDRGYEQY
TRBJ1-3	TRBV9	ASSVFPKGGQSGNTIY
TRBJ2-1	TRBV4-1	ASSHPGLTYNEQF
TRBJ1-5	TRBV6-5	ASRQFSNQPQH
TRBJ1-2	TRBV27	ATTREPNRGYGYT
TRBJ2-5	TRBV11-1	ASSLYRAGHQETQY
TRBJ2-7	TRBV6-5	ASSPQSGGANEQY
TRBJ2-5	TRBV21-1	ASSADSFDSHRETQY
TRBJ1-2	TRBV14	ASSQERPTKEGYT